The following is a T cell receptor (beta chain) sequence with its context. The target antigen is unknown. TCRdb redid the calling of the 5' RACE reads with MiXCR, one entry per CDR3 protein. The profile covers a few hundred thousand distinct CDR3 sequences, with about 7.8% appearing a single time and 17% taken by the ten largest. With 3 bases clipped from V and 3 bases from J, the junction kept 9 bases outside the gene matches. CDR1 and CDR2 from the germline V gene are SGHAT and FQNNGV. The CDR3 has 17 residues. This specimen belongs to a study of T cells after yellow fever vaccination. Findings of the study overall: Reappearance after the booster was seen for most primary-vaccination clones, at 96% CD4 and about 90% CD8.

The chain recombines TRBV11-2 with TRBJ2-3, with 10 nucleotides matching TRBD1. The TCR comes from a man younger than 35 who received the YFV17D yellow fever vaccine. The sequencing used PBMCs, collected about 49 days after the first yellow fever vaccination. In DNA form, the CDR3 reads TGTGCCAGCAGCTTGGGTTTTGGGACAGGGGAAACAGATACGCAGTATTTT. The encoded protein is CASSLGFGTGETDTQYF.